This TCR beta chain was captured by sequencing in a study of Tregs in tolerant kidney transplant recipients. TCRdb's table, derived via immunoSEQ multiplex PCR, lists solely in-frame clones and lacks some. The table records 200,000 to 300,000 clones, 80% to 85% of them present only once. Germline V gene sequence: CDR1 SGHDT, CDR2 YYEEEE. V shed 2 bases and J shed 7 bases, with 16 bases lying between them. CDR3 length equals 15 residues. This TCR was sampled from a human donor in good health. Sequencing was done on a sample of CD4+ T cells from blood. The chain joins TRBV5-6 to TRBJ2-1; possible D gene TRBD1, 5 bases. The CDR3 spells CASSLYAGMLNEQFF. The CDR3 nucleotides read TGTGCCAGCAGCTTATACGCAGGGATGCTAAATGAGCAGTTCTTC.